This T cell receptor beta chain was sequenced during a study of chemoradiotherapy in HPV16-positive cancers. Study-level background: Two HPV16-positive patients' cells yielded candidate HPV-specific clones and common motifs.

Germline V lookup: CDR1 LNHNV, CDR2 YYDKDF (reference sequence). V was pared by 1 base and J by 2 bases, with 3 bases of the junction left unmatched. The CDR3 is 16 residues long. The study, taken as a whole, reports: For HPV16-positive patients, expanding HPV-responsive T cells associated with longer recurrence-free survival. HPV-specific T cells were functionally defined from only a couple of HPV16-positive patients. During treatment, candidate HPV-specific clones and E7-related motifs expanded in tumor.

In the case of this clone: What it binds is not known.

TCRdb's copy holds only in-frame clones and misses some; the assay was immunoSEQ multiplex PCR. Of 15,000 or so clones in the sample, just under 70% were seen once. This material was acquired from a patient who underwent chemoradiotherapy. This TCR was sampled from a human donor with HPV-associated anogenital cancer. This chain connects TRBV15 to TRBJ2-5; 11 bases agree with TRBD2. CDR3: CATSRAPSGGQETQYF. Here the CDR3 DNA reads TGTGCCACCAGCAGAGCTCCTAGCGGGGGGCAAGAGACCCAGTACTTC.